This T cell receptor (beta chain) comes out of a study of cytomegalovirus exposure and HLA in healthy donors. General observations from the study: The study flagged some 180 TCR beta chains as cytomegalovirus-associated. When a later analysis was performed, an Asian-associated ancestry cluster reportedly had fewer N-insertions than the 666-donor mean.

The CDR3 spans 16 residues. Germline-derived CDR1 and CDR2 are SEHNR and FQNEAQ (reference sequence). V lost 5 bases to trimming and J lost 6 bases; unmatched junction nucleotides: 16. The table lists this clone with a count of one. Its antigen is still unknown. Primers: 60 Vbeta forward and 13 Jbeta reverse. Generated by immunoSEQ multiplex PCR, the TCRdb table keeps only in-frame clones and is missing some. The repertoire includes some 100,000 clones, approximately 73% of them detected once, and 3% to 4.5% sits in the top ten. Sequencing input: PBMCs. The TCR sequence derives from a woman between 45 and 65 years old in good health and CMV-seropositive. The chain combines TRBV7-9 with TRBJ2-7; the match to TRBD1 covers 7 bases. CDR3 bases: TGTGCCAGCAGCCCGCCGGGACAGAGAATTACGTTCGAGCAGTACTTC. This translates into CASSPPGQRITFEQYF.